Listed below are T cell receptor beta chains from one sample, sequenced in a study of chemoradiotherapy in HPV16-positive cancers. TCRdb's copy holds only in-frame clones and misses some; the assay was immunoSEQ multiplex PCR. Of about 20,000 clones listed, 73% are singletons. Collection took place from a patient who underwent chemoradiotherapy. Receptors originate from a human donor with HPV-associated anogenital cancer. CDR3s include the opening cysteine and the closing phenylalanine or tryptophan. The D gene is left open where the match is weak. Expanded clones get a size class; other rows say once, few or many, or leave the size out.

J,size,D,V,CDR3,DNA
TRBJ1-2,-,TRBD1,TRBV5-1,CASSLDRGSYTF,TGCGCCAGCAGCTTGGACAGGGGAAGCTACACCTTC
TRBJ1-5,-,-,TRBV13,CASSLRAGDQPQHF,TGTGCCAGCAGCTTACGGGCAGGGGATCAGCCCCAGCATTTT
TRBJ1-2,-,TRBD1,TRBV4-3,CASSHPGQGDSYTF,TGCGCCAGCAGCCATCCCGGACAGGGGGACAGCTACACCTTC
TRBJ1-2,few,TRBD1,TRBV28,CASSAGTGDGYTF,TGTGCCAGCAGCGCGGGGACAGGGGATGGCTACACCTTC
TRBJ2-1,few,-,TRBV5-1,CASSNVPLAGSRVNEQFF,TGCGCCAGCAGCAATGTCCCACTGGCGGGGAGTCGGGTCAATGAGCAGTTCTTC
TRBJ2-5,-,TRBD2,TRBV23-1,CASSQSGGDSQETQYF,TGCGCCAGCAGTCAATCGGGGGGGGACTCTCAAGAGACCCAGTACTTC
TRBJ1-2,-,-,TRBV6-1,CASSEGTAYGYTF,TGTGCCAGCAGTGAAGGTACAGCTTATGGCTACACCTTC
TRBJ2-5,-,-,TRBV5-1,CASSLKGPPEETQYF,TGCGCCAGCAGCTTGAAGGGTCCACCGGAGGAGACCCAGTACTTC
TRBJ2-1,-,-,TRBV2,CASSGPAGNEQFF,TGTGCCAGCAGTGGCCCCGCGGGTAATGAGCAGTTCTTC
TRBJ2-1,-,-,TRBV7-9,CASSLGQVIYNEQFF,TGTGCCAGCAGCTTAGGACAGGTGATTTACAATGAGCAGTTCTTC
TRBJ2-2,-,TRBD2,TRBV10-3,CAISSGRSGELFF,TGTGCCATCAGTAGCGGGAGGTCCGGGGAGCTGTTTTTT
TRBJ2-5,-,TRBD1,TRBV6-1,CASSADRGGQETQYF,TGTGCCAGCAGTGCGGACAGGGGGGGACAAGAGACCCAGTACTTC
TRBJ2-3,few,-,TRBV7-2,CASSSFFTDTQYF,TGTGCCAGCAGCTCTTTCTTTACAGATACGCAGTATTTT
TRBJ1-1,-,-,TRBV27,CASSLGGAAFF,TGTGCCAGCAGTTTGGGAGGGGCAGCTTTCTTT
TRBJ1-6,-,-,TRBV28,CASSLSHSPLHF,TGTGCCAGCAGTTTATCCCATTCACCCCTCCACTTT
TRBJ1-5,-,TRBD1,TRBV6-5,CASSLGQGSGQPQHF,TGTGCCAGCAGCCTGGGACAGGGGAGCGGTCAGCCCCAGCATTTT
TRBJ2-1,-,-,TRBV7-3,CASSIKGGYNEQFF,TGTGCCAGCAGCATCAAAGGCGGTTACAATGAGCAGTTCTTC
TRBJ2-7,few,TRBD1,TRBV28,CASSRGQGYEQYF,TGTGCCAGCAGTAGGGGACAGGGTTACGAGCAGTACTTC
TRBJ2-5,-,-,TRBV11-2,CASSLGGVRQETQYF,TGTGCCAGCAGCTTAGGCGGCGTTCGACAAGAGACCCAGTACTTC
TRBJ1-5,-,-,TRBV9,CASSLGGQPQHF,TGTGCCAGCAGCCTTGGAGGTCAGCCCCAGCATTTT
TRBJ1-1,-,-,TRBV6-1,CASALGGTEAFF,TGTGCCAGTGCCCTGGGTGGCACTGAAGCTTTCTTT
TRBJ1-2,-,TRBD1,TRBV19,CASSINRGLYGYTF,TGTGCCAGTAGTATCAACAGGGGGCTGTACGGCTACACCTTC
TRBJ1-5,-,-,TRBV28,CASSGRAKGNQPQHF,TGTGCCAGCAGTGGCCGAGCCAAAGGGAATCAGCCCCAGCATTTT
TRBJ1-1,-,TRBD1,TRBV6-6,CASGLRQGQTEAFF,TGTGCCAGCGGTCTGAGACAGGGTCAGACTGAAGCTTTCTTT
TRBJ2-2,-,-,TRBV9,CASSAGRTGELFF,TGTGCCAGCAGCGCGGGGAGGACCGGGGAGCTGTTTTTT
TRBJ1-1,-,-,TRBV5-4,CASSPDSFNTEAFF,TGTGCCAGCAGCCCGGACAGCTTTAACACTGAAGCTTTCTTT
TRBJ1-5,-,-,TRBV7-8,CASSIQGNQLQHF,TGTGCCAGCAGCATCCAGGGAAATCAGCTCCAGCATTTT
TRBJ1-4,-,-,TRBV4-1,CASSQNLFGFVGEKLFF,TGCGCCAGCAGCCAAAACCTTTTCGGTTTTGTTGGAGAAAAACTGTTTTTT
TRBJ1-2,-,-,TRBV27,CASSSTSAGLNYGYTF,TGTGCCAGCAGTTCGACATCCGCAGGGTTAAACTATGGCTACACCTTC
TRBJ2-5,-,-,TRBV7-9,CASSPKVGKGETQYF,TGTGCCAGCAGTCCGAAGGTCGGCAAGGGGGAGACCCAGTACTTC
TRBJ2-2,-,-,TRBV10-1,CASSPGGRAGELFF,TGCGCCAGCAGCCCCGGGGGTCGCGCCGGGGAGCTGTTTTTT
TRBJ2-1,-,TRBD2,TRBV4-1,CASSRPTSGALNEQFF,TGCGCCAGCAGCCGCCCAACTAGCGGGGCGCTCAATGAGCAGTTCTTC
TRBJ2-3,-,-,TRBV4-2,CASSQVWQSTDTQYF,TGTGCCAGCAGCCAAGTCTGGCAAAGCACAGATACGCAGTATTTT
TRBJ2-2,-,-,TRBV7-8,CASSPIYRAGELFF,TGTGCCAGCAGCCCCATTTACAGGGCCGGGGAGCTGTTTTTT
TRBJ1-4,-,TRBD1,TRBV7-2,CASSLVGPGTGGEKLFF,TGTGCCAGCAGCTTAGTAGGCCCCGGGACAGGGGGCGAAAAACTGTTTTTT
TRBJ2-6,-,-,TRBV2,CASSPGSGLHVGANVLTF,TGTGCCAGCAGCCCTGGGTCGGGGCTACATGTCGGGGCCAACGTCCTGACTTTC
TRBJ2-1,-,-,TRBV5-6,CASSLDRSNEQFF,TGTGCCAGCAGCTTGGACAGGTCCAATGAGCAGTTCTTC
TRBJ1-1,few,-,TRBV5-5,CASALGRNEAFF,TGTGCCAGCGCTCTCGGGAGGAATGAAGCTTTCTTT